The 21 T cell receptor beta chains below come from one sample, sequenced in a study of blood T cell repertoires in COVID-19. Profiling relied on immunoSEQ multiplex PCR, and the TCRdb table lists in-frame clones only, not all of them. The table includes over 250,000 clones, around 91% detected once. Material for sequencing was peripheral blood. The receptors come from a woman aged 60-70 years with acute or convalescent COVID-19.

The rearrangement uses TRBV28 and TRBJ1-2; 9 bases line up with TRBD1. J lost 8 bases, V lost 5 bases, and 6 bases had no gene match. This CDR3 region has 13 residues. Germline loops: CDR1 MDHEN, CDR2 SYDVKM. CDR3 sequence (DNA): TGTGCCAGCAGTCGTACAGGGGGCGCCGGCTACACCTTC. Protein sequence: CASSRTGGAGYTF.

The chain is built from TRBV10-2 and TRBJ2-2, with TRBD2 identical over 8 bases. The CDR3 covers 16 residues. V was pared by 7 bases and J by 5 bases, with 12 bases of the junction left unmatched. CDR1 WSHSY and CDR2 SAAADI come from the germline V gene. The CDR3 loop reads CASKLADLRGTGELFF. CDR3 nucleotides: TGCGCCAGCAAACTAGCGGACCTCCGGGGGACCGGGGAGCTGTTTTTT.

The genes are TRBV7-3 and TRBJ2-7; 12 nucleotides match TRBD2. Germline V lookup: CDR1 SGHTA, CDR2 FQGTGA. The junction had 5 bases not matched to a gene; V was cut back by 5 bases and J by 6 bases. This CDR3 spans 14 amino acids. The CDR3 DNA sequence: TGTGCCAGCAGCCCGACTAGCGGGAGTTTCGAGCAGTACTTC. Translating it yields CASSPTSGSFEQYF.

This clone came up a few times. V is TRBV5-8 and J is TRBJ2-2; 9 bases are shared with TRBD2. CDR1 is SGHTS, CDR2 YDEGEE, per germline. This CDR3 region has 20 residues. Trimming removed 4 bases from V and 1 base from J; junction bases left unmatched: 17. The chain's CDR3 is CASSPEGVRLAERNTGELFF. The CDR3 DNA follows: TGTGCCAGCAGCCCAGAAGGGGTTCGACTAGCGGAACGGAACACCGGGGAGCTGTTTTTT.

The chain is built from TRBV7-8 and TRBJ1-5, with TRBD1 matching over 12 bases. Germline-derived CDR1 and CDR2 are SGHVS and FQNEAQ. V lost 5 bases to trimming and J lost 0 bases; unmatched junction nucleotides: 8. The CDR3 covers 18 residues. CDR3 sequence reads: CASSPRDRGLYSNQPQHF. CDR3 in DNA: TGTGCCAGCAGCCCCCGGGACAGGGGGCTATATAGCAATCAGCCCCAGCATTTT. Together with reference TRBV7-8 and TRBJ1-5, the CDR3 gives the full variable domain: GAGVSQSPRYKVAKRGQDVALRCDPISGHVSLFWYQQALGQGPEFLTYFQNEAQLDKSGLPSDRFFAERPEGSVSTLKIQRTQQEDSAVYLCASSPRDRGLYSNQPQHFGDGTRLSIL.

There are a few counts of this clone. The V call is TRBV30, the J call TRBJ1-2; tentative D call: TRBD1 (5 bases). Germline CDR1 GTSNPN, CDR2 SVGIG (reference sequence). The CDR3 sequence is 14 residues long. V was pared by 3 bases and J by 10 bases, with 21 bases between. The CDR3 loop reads CAWRRWGARMDYTF. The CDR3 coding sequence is TGTGCCTGGAGGAGGTGGGGCGCCCGTATGGACTACACCTTC.

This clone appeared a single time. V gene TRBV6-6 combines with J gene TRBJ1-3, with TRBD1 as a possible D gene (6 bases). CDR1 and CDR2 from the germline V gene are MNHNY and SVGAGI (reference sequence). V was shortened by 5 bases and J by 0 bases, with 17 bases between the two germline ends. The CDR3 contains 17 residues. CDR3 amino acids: CASSPGTSYYSGNTIYF. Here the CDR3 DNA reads TGTGCCAGCAGTCCCGGGACATCATACTACTCTGGAAACACCATATATTTT.

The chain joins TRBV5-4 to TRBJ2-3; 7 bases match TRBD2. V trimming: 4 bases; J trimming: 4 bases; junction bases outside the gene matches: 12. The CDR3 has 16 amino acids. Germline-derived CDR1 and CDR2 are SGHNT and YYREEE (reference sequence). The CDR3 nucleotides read TGTGCCAGCAGCCAAAAATCCGGGAGGTCGTCAGATACGCAGTATTTT. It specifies CASSQKSGRSSDTQYF.

The CDR3 sequence is CASSVELGVHQPQHF. The CDR3 coding sequence is TGCGCCAGCAGCGTAGAGTTAGGGGTGCATCAGCCCCAGCATTTT. The chain is built from TRBV4-3 and TRBJ1-5; tentatively, D is TRBD1 (5 bases). This CDR3 comprises 15 residues. Germline values: CDR1 LGHNA, CDR2 YSLEER. The V end was cut by 5 bases, the J end by 5 bases, with 16 bases between.

This CDR3 reads CASSLKCSGGFCEQYF. For the CDR3, the DNA is TGTGCCAGCAGCCTTAAGTGTTCAGGGGGTTTCTGCGAGCAGTACTTC. The chain is built from TRBV28 and TRBJ2-7; 7 nucleotides match TRBD1. This CDR3 comprises 16 residues. Germline assignment: CDR1 MDHEN and CDR2 SYDVKM. V lost 6 bases, J lost 6 bases, and 17 bases stayed unmatched.

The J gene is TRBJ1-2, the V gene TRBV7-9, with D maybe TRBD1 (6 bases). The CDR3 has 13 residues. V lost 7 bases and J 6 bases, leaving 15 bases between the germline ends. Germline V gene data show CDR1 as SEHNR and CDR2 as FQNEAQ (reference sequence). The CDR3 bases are TGTGCCAGCACCTCTGGGGGGGCGGATGGCTACACCTTC. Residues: CASTSGGADGYTF. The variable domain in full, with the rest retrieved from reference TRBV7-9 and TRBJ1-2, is DTGVSQNPRHKITKRGQNVTFRCDPISEHNRLYWYRQTLGQGPEFLTYFQNEAQLEKSRLLSDRFSAERPKGSFSTLEIQRTEQGDSAMYLCASTSGGADGYTFGSGTRLTVV.

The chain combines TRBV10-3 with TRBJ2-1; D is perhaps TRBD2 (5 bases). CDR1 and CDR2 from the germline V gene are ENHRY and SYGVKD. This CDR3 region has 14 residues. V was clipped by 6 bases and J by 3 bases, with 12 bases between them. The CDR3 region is CAISPGGRYNEQFF. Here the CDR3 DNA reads TGTGCCATCAGCCCTGGCGGGCGCTACAATGAGCAGTTCTTC.

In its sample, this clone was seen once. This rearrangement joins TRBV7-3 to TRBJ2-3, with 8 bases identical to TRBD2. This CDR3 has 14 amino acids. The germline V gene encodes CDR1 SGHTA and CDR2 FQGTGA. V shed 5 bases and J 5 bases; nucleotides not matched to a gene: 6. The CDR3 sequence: CASSPGLAGDTQYF. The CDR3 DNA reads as TGTGCCAGCAGCCCAGGACTAGCCGGAGATACGCAGTATTTT.

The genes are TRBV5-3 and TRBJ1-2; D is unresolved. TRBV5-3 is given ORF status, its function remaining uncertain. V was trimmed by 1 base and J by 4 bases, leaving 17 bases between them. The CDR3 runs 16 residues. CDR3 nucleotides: TGTGCCAGAAGCTTGTGGTTTAGCAAGGCTCTCTATGGCTACACCTTC. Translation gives CARSLWFSKALYGYTF.

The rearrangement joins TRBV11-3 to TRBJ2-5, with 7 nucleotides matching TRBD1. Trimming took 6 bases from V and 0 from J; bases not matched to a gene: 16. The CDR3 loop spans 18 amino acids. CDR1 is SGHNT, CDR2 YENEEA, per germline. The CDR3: CASRTEGALSINQETQYF. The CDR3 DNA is TGTGCCAGCAGAACCGAGGGGGCGCTATCCATTAACCAAGAGACCCAGTACTTC.

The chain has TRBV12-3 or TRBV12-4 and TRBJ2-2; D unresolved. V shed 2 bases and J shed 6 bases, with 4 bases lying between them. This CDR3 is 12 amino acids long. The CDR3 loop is CASSLSAGELFF. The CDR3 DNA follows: TGTGCCAGCAGTTTATCGGCCGGGGAGCTGTTTTTT.

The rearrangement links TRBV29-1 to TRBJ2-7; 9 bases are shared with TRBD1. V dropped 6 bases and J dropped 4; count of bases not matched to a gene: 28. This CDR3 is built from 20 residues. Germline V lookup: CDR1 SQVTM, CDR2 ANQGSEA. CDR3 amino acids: CSVASGTGSQKTNPGYEQYF. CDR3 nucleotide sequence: TGCAGCGTCGCCTCCGGGACAGGGAGCCAGAAAACCAATCCGGGGTACGAGCAGTACTTC.

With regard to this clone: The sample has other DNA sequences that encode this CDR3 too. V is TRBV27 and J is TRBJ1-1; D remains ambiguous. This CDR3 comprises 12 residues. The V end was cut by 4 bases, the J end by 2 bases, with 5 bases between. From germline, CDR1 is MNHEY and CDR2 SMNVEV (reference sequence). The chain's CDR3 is CASSSVNTEAFF. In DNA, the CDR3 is TGTGCCAGCAGTTCAGTTAACACTGAAGCTTTCTTT.

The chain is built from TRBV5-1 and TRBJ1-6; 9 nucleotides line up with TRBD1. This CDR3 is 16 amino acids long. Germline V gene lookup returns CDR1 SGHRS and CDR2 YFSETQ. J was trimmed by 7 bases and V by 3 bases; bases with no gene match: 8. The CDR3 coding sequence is TGCGCCAGCAGCTCTACACAGGGGGCGCAAAATTCACCCCTCCACTTT. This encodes CASSSTQGAQNSPLHF.

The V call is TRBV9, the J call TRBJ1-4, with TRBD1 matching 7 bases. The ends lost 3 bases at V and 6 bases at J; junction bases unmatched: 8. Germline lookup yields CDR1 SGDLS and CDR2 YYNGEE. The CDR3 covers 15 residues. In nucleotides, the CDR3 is TGTGCCAGCAGCGGGACCGGGACAGCAGATGAAAAACTGTTTTTT. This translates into CASSGTGTADEKLFF.

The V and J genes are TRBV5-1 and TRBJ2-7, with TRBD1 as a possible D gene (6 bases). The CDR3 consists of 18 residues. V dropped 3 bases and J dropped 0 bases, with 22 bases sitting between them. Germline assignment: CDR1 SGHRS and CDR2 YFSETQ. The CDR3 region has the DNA TGCGCCAGCAGCTATCTTCCCCCTGACAGGTTGATCTCCTACGAGCAGTACTTC. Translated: CASSYLPPDRLISYEQYF.